The rows below give T cell receptor beta chains drawn from one sample of a study of Ad26.COV2.S vaccination and SARS-CoV-2 variants. Method: immunoSEQ multiplex PCR; TCRdb's copy keeps in-frame clones and lacks some. The sample lists hundreds of thousands of clones; 80% to 95% were seen once. The specimen was peripheral blood, collected in a trial of Ad26.COV2.S vaccine versus placebo. The receptor set was obtained from a person between 18 and 65 years old who received the Ad26.COV2.S COVID-19 vaccine or a placebo. Both conserved end residues are part of each CDR3. D genes are given only for firm matches. Size is stated for part of the rows, as once, few or many counts, or as a class when the clone is expanded.

v_gene: TRBV11-3
d_gene: NA
abundance: NA
j_gene: TRBJ2-5
CDR3nt: TGTGCCAGCAGCTTAGGATCGGGGGGCGAGACCCAGTACTTC
CDR3aa: CASSLGSGGETQYF

v_gene: TRBV6-5
d_gene: NA
abundance: NA
j_gene: TRBJ1-1
CDR3nt: TGTGCCAGCAGTTACCAGGGTTACACTGAAGCTTTCTTT
CDR3aa: CASSYQGYTEAFF

v_gene: TRBV2
d_gene: NA
abundance: NA
j_gene: TRBJ2-4
CDR3nt: TGTGCCAGCAACTCCGGTGGGGGTTTTAACATTCAGTACTTC
CDR3aa: CASNSGGGFNIQYF

v_gene: TRBV30
d_gene: NA
abundance: few
j_gene: TRBJ1-3
CDR3nt: TGTGCCTGGAGTACCACGACAAGTGGAGTTACCATATATTTT
CDR3aa: CAWSTTTSGVTIYF

v_gene: TRBV19
d_gene: NA
abundance: once
j_gene: TRBJ1-1
CDR3nt: TGTGCCGCGGCGGTAGTTAAGAACACTGAAGCTTTCTTT
CDR3aa: CAAAVVKNTEAFF

v_gene: TRBV2
d_gene: NA
abundance: few
j_gene: TRBJ1-5
CDR3nt: TGTGCCAGCAGTGAGGATGGGGGGCGAAGTCAGCCCCAGCATTTT
CDR3aa: CASSEDGGRSQPQHF

v_gene: TRBV19
d_gene: NA
abundance: NA
j_gene: TRBJ2-1
CDR3nt: TGTGCCAGTAGTCCCTACCCGGGAGTCCGACAGAATGAGCAGTTCTTC
CDR3aa: CASSPYPGVRQNEQFF

v_gene: TRBV2
d_gene: TRBD2
abundance: NA
j_gene: TRBJ2-7
CDR3nt: TGTGCCAGCAGTGCAAGCGGGAGCTCCGAGCAGTACTTC
CDR3aa: CASSASGSSEQYF

v_gene: TRBV4-2
d_gene: NA
abundance: NA
j_gene: TRBJ1-3
CDR3nt: TGTGCCAGCAGCCAAGATTTTGGAGGTGGAAACACCATATATTTT
CDR3aa: CASSQDFGGGNTIYF

v_gene: TRBV10-3
d_gene: NA
abundance: NA
j_gene: TRBJ1-4
CDR3nt: TGTGCCATCAGAGGGGAGCGGGAAAAACTGTTTTTT
CDR3aa: CAIRGEREKLFF

v_gene: TRBV11-2
d_gene: NA
abundance: NA
j_gene: TRBJ2-4
CDR3nt: TGTGCCAGCAGCTTACGGGAGACCAAAAACATTCAGTACTTC
CDR3aa: CASSLRETKNIQYF

v_gene: TRBV11-2
d_gene: TRBD1
abundance: NA
j_gene: TRBJ2-7
CDR3nt: TGTGCCAGCAGCTTAGTTCTCGGGACAGGATCCGAGCAGTACTTC
CDR3aa: CASSLVLGTGSEQYF

v_gene: TRBV27
d_gene: NA
abundance: NA
j_gene: TRBJ2-4
CDR3nt: TGTGCCAGCAGAACGACAGCCAAAAACATTCAGTACTTC
CDR3aa: CASRTTAKNIQYF

v_gene: TRBV19
d_gene: NA
abundance: NA
j_gene: TRBJ2-3
CDR3nt: TGTGCCAGTAGTATGGGTGGGAGATCATTAGATACGCAGTATTTT
CDR3aa: CASSMGGRSLDTQYF

v_gene: TRBV3-1/TRBV3-2
d_gene: TRBD2
abundance: NA
j_gene: TRBJ2-2
CDR3nt: TGTGCCAGCAGCCCATACGGGACTAGCGCGGCCGGGGAGCTGTTTTTT
CDR3aa: CASSPYGTSAAGELFF

v_gene: TRBV30
d_gene: TRBD1
abundance: NA
j_gene: TRBJ1-1
CDR3nt: TGTGCCTGGAGCGGGACAGGGGGGACTGAAGCTTTCTTT
CDR3aa: CAWSGTGGTEAFF

v_gene: TRBV5-5
d_gene: TRBD2
abundance: NA
j_gene: TRBJ2-7
CDR3nt: TGTGCCAGCAGCCTGGCGAGAGTAGCGGGTACCTACGAGCAGTACTTC
CDR3aa: CASSLARVAGTYEQYF

v_gene: TRBV20-1
d_gene: TRBD2
abundance: NA
j_gene: TRBJ2-1
CDR3nt: TGCAGTGCTAGTCTGGTGGCGGGAGGGCGTGGTGAGCAGTTCTTC
CDR3aa: CSASLVAGGRGEQFF

v_gene: TRBV7-6
d_gene: TRBD2
abundance: NA
j_gene: TRBJ2-1
CDR3nt: TGTGCCAGCAGCGGGACTAGCGGGAAAGGGGTATATGAGCAGTTCTTC
CDR3aa: CASSGTSGKGVYEQFF

v_gene: TRBV4-3
d_gene: TRBD2
abundance: NA
j_gene: TRBJ2-7
CDR3nt: TGCGCCAGCAGCCAAGGACTAGCGGGAGAGCACGAGCAGTACTTC
CDR3aa: CASSQGLAGEHEQYF

v_gene: TRBV28
d_gene: NA
abundance: NA
j_gene: TRBJ2-7
CDR3nt: TGTGCCAGCAGTCCCTCTTGGAGCGAGAGCTCCTACGAGCAGTACTTC
CDR3aa: CASSPSWSESSYEQYF

v_gene: TRBV11-2
d_gene: TRBD2
abundance: NA
j_gene: TRBJ2-1
CDR3nt: TGTGCCAGCAGCCTCGGACTAGCGGGAGGTGAGCAGTTCTTC
CDR3aa: CASSLGLAGGEQFF

v_gene: TRBV7-9
d_gene: NA
abundance: once
j_gene: TRBJ1-1
CDR3nt: TGTGCCAGCAGCTTGGGGGGTGAAGCTTTCTTT
CDR3aa: CASSLGGEAFF

v_gene: TRBV6-5
d_gene: NA
abundance: NA
j_gene: TRBJ2-7
CDR3nt: TGTGCCAGCTCCAGGACATCAGTCTACGAGCAGTACTTC
CDR3aa: CASSRTSVYEQYF

v_gene: TRBV11-2
d_gene: TRBD2
abundance: once
j_gene: TRBJ2-1
CDR3nt: TGTGCCAGCAGATCCCTAGCGGGAGCCTACAATGAGCAGTTCTTC
CDR3aa: CASRSLAGAYNEQFF

v_gene: TRBV6-2/TRBV6-3
d_gene: NA
abundance: NA
j_gene: TRBJ2-1
CDR3nt: TGTGCCAGCAGTCGACAGCGCATAGACAATGAGCAGTTCTTC
CDR3aa: CASSRQRIDNEQFF

v_gene: TRBV28
d_gene: NA
abundance: once
j_gene: TRBJ2-6
CDR3nt: TGTGCCAGCAGTTTACCCCTCGATTCTGGGGCCAACGTCCTGACTTTC
CDR3aa: CASSLPLDSGANVLTF

v_gene: TRBV18
d_gene: TRBD1
abundance: NA
j_gene: TRBJ1-2
CDR3nt: TGTGCCAGCTCACCGACAGGGGGAGCAGATGGCTACACCTTC
CDR3aa: CASSPTGGADGYTF

v_gene: TRBV28
d_gene: TRBD1
abundance: NA
j_gene: TRBJ2-7
CDR3nt: TGTGCCAGTAGGACGACAGGGGGTTTTTACGAGCAGTACTTC
CDR3aa: CASRTTGGFYEQYF